This T cell receptor beta chain was observed in a study of response to subunit inactivated influenza vaccine. Regarding the study as a whole: Each seasonal flu vaccination may recruit only limited new T cells, authors suggested.

Regarding this clonotype: The antigen is undetermined.

Germline V gene lookup returns CDR1 DFQATT and CDR2 SNEGSKA (reference sequence). The CDR3 length is 13 residues. Each CDR3 protein is one row after TCRdb ran MiXCR on the RT-PCR reads. The repertoire consists of about 800,000 distinct CDR3 sequences, with roughly 20% occurring once and the leading ten covering 10%. This receptor was identified in a man over 45 who received an inactivated influenza vaccine. The chain links TRBV20-1 to TRBJ2-1; 11 nucleotides line up with TRBD2. The source was PBMCs from blood, collected more than 4 days after vaccination. The CDR3 loop reads CSETSGGYNEQFF. Written as DNA, the CDR3 is TGCAGCGAAACTAGCGGGGGTTACAATGAGCAGTTCTTC.